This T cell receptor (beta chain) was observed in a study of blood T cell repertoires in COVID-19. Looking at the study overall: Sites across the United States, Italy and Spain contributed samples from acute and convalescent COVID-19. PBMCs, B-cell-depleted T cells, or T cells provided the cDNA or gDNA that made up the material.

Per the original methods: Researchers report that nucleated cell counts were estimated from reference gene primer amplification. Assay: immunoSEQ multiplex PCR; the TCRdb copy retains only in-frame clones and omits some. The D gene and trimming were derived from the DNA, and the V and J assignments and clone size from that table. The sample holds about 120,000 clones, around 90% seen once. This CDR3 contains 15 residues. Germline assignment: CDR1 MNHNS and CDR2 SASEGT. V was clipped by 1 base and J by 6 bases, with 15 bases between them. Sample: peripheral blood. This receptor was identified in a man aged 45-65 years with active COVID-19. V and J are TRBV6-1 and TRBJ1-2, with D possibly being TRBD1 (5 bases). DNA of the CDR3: TGTGCCAGCAGTGAAGGGGGCCAGGCCGGACATGGCTACACCTTC. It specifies CASSEGGQAGHGYTF.